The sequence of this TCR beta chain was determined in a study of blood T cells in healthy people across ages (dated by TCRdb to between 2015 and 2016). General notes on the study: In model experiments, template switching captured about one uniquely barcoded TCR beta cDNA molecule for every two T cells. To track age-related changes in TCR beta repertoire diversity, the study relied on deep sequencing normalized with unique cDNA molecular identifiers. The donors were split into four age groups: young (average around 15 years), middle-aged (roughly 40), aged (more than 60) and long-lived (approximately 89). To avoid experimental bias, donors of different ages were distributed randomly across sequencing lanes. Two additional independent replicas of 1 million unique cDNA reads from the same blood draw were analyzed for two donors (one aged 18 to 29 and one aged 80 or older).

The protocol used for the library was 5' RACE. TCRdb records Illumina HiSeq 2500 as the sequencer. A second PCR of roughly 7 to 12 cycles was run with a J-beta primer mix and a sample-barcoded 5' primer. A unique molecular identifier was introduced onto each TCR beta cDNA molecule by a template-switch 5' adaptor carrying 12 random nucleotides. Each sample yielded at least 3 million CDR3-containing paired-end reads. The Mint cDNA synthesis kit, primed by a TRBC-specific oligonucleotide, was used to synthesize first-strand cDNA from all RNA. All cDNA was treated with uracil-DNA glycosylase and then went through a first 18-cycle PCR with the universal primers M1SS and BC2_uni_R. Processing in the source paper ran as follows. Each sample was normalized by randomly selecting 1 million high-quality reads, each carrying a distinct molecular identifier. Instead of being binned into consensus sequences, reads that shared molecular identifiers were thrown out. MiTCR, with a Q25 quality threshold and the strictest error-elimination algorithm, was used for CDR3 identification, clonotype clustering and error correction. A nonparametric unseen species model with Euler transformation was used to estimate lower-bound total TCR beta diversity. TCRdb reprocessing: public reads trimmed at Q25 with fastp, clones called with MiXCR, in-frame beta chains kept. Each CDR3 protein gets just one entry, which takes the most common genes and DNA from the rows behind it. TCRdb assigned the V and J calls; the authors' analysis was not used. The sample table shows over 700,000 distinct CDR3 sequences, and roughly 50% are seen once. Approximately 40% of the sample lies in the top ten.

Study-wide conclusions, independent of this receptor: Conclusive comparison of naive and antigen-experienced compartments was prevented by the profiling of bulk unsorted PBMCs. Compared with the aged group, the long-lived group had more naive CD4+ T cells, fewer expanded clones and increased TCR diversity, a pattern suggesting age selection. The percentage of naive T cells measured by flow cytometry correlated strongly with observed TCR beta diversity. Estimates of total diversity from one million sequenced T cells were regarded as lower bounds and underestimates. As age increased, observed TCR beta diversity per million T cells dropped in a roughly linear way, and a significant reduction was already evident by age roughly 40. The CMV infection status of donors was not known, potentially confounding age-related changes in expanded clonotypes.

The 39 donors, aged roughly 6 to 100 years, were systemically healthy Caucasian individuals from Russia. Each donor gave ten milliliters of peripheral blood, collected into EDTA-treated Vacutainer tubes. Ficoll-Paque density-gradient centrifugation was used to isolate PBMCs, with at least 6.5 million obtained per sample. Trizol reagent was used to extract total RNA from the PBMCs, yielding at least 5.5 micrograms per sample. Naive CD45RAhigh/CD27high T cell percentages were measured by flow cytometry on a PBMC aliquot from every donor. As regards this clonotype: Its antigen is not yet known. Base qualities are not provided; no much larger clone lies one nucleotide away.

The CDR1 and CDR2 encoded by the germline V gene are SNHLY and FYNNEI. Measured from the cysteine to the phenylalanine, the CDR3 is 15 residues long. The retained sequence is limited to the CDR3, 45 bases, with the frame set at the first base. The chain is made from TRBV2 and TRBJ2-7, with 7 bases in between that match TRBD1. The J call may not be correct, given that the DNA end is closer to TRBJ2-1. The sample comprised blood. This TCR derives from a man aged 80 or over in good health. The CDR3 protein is CASRVDRAPGNEQFF. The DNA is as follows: TGTGCCAGCAGGGTTGACAGGGCCCCAGGCAATGAGCAGTTCTTC.